This is a list of T cell receptor beta chains from one sample in a study of T cell repertoires in cytomegalovirus infection. TCRdb re-analysed the reads in MiXCR, keeping a single row per CDR3 protein. The data show around 290,000 distinct CDR3 sequences, about 26% seen once. The source material was PBMCs. Receptors originate from a human donor in good health (CMV status not recorded). Some clones in this sample may be carry-over from other donors' samples. Both conserved end residues are part of each CDR3. Each record gives: D gene, clone size, V gene, J gene, CDR3 protein, CDR3 DNA. D genes are given only for firm matches. The size of a clone is reported for some rows only, either as once, few or many, or as a class for expanded clones.

NA	NA	TRBV28	TRBJ1-3	CASNPDSLSGNTIYF	TGTGCCAGCAACCCGGACAGTCTCTCTGGAAACACCATATATTTT
NA	once	TRBV2	TRBJ2-1	CASSETGSSYNEQFF	TGTGCCAGCAGTGAAACCGGGTCATCCTACAATGAGCAGTTCTTC
TRBD2	NA	TRBV7-2	TRBJ2-7	CASSWGGSYEQYF	TGTGCCAGCAGCTGGGGGGGTTCCTACGAGCAGTACTTC
NA	many	TRBV6-6	TRBJ2-1	CASSPGREQFF	TGTGCCAGCAGTCCAGGTAGGGAGCAGTTCTTC
NA	NA	TRBV7-2	TRBJ2-5	CASSLAGKETQYF	TGTGCCAGCAGCTTAGCTGGGAAAGAGACCCAGTACTTC
TRBD1	NA	TRBV15	TRBJ1-5	CATSRDSPDREEAILSNQPQHF	TGTGCCACCAGCAGAGACTCCCCGGACAGGGAGGAAGCTATTCTTAGCAATCAGCCCCAGCATTTT
NA	NA	TRBV11-2	TRBJ1-2	CASSPGDGYTF	TGTGCCAGCAGCCCAGGGGATGGCTACACCTTC
NA	few	TRBV20-1	TRBJ1-5	CSARGSLTVISNQPQHF	TGCAGTGCTAGAGGATCCTTGACAGTAATTAGCAATCAGCCCCAGCATTTT
NA	NA	TRBV2	TRBJ2-3	CASSEESGGTDTQYF	TGTGCCAGCAGTGAGGAGTCCGGGGGAACGGATACGCAGTATTTT
TRBD1	NA	TRBV5-1	TRBJ2-7	CASSLEGQDSYEQYF	TGCGCCAGCAGCTTGGAGGGACAGGATTCCTACGAGCAGTACTTC
TRBD2	few	TRBV12-3/TRBV12-4	TRBJ2-2	CASRGGDTGELFF	TGTGCCTCCCGGGGGGGAGACACCGGGGAGCTGTTTTTT
TRBD1	many	TRBV25-1	TRBJ1-2	CASSERAGGNYGYTF	TGTGCCAGCAGTGAACGGGCAGGGGGCAACTATGGCTACACCTTC